This entry features one T cell receptor (beta chain) sequence. This clonotype came up a few times. This clone's antigen is unknown. No quality values exist for individual bases; no much larger clone is one base distant. V sheds 4 bases and J sheds 7 bases, leaving 10 bases between their ends. Based on the germline V gene (reference sequence), the CDR1 and CDR2 sequences are SEHNR and FQNEAQ. Inclusive of the bounding cysteine and phenylalanine, the CDR3 is 12 residues long. Only CDR3 DNA remains: 36 bases, in frame from the first base. The donors were 40 or so Caucasian individuals from Russia, aged roughly 6 to 90 years, who were systemically healthy. About 9.6 milliliters of peripheral blood were collected from each donor into EDTA-treated Vacutainer tubes. Ficoll-Paque density-gradient centrifugation was used to isolate PBMCs, with at least 7 million per sample. Total RNA was extracted from PBMCs with Trizol reagent, with at least 6 micrograms obtained per sample. For every donor, an aliquot of PBMCs went through flow cytometry to measure the percentages of naive CD45RAhigh/CD27high T cells.

Library preparation used 5' RACE. TCRdb names Illumina HiSeq 2500 as the instrument used. A second PCR of about 6 to 11 cycles was performed with a sample-barcoded 5' primer and a J-beta primer mix. Each TCR beta cDNA molecule received a unique molecular identifier from a template-switch 5' adaptor carrying 12 random nucleotides. Each sample yielded at least 2.5 million CDR3-containing paired-end reads. First-strand cDNA was synthesized from all RNA with the Mint cDNA synthesis kit, primed by a TRBC-specific oligonucleotide. After uracil-DNA glycosylase treatment, a first 18-cycle PCR used universal primers M1SS and BC2_uni_R on all cDNA. Regarding the original processing steps: For normalization, 1 million high-quality reads were randomly selected from each sample, with every read carrying a distinct molecular identifier. Instead of being binned into consensus sequences, reads with shared molecular identifiers were discarded. CDR3 identification, clonotype clustering and error correction used MiTCR with a Q25 quality threshold and the strictest error-elimination algorithm. A nonparametric unseen species model with Euler transformation was used to estimate a lower bound on total TCR beta diversity. Through fastp at Q25 and MiXCR, TCRdb rebuilt clones from the public reads, retaining in-frame beta chains. A single entry per CDR3 protein holds the most common genes and DNA from its merged rows. The V and J calls follow TCRdb's processing rather than the paper's. This sample has 1.5 million to 2 million distinct CDR3 sequences in its table, and about 35% of those were observed once. The top ten clonotypes cover around 10% of the sample.

This entry comes from a study of blood T cells in healthy people across ages (dated by TCRdb to between 2015 and 2017). General notes on the study: In model experiments, template switching captured roughly one uniquely barcoded TCR beta cDNA molecule for every two T cells. The donors were divided into four age groups: young (average around 17 years), middle-aged (about 39), aged (around 59) and long-lived (about 84). Two additional independent replicas of 1 million unique cDNA reads from the same blood draw were analyzed for two donors (one aged 18 to 30 and one aged 80 or older). To avoid experimental bias, donors of different ages were spread randomly across the sequencing lanes. To track age-related changes in TCR beta repertoire diversity, the study relied on deep sequencing normalized with unique cDNA molecular identifiers. General findings and caveats noted by the study authors: A strong correlation was found between observed TCR beta diversity and the percentage of naive T cells measured by flow cytometry. Estimates of total diversity based on one million sequenced T cells were considered lower bounds and underestimates. The long-lived group showed more naive CD4+ T cells, fewer expanded clones and increased TCR diversity than the aged group, suggesting age selection. As age increased, observed TCR beta diversity per million T cells dropped in a roughly linear way, and a significant reduction was already evident by age 40. Because profiling used bulk unsorted PBMCs, naive and antigen-experienced compartments could not be compared conclusively. Donor CMV infection status was unknown, potentially confounding age-related changes in expanded clonotypes.

Specimen: blood. The chain was built from TRBV7-9 and TRBJ1-2, with the D gene call left open. The TCR comes from a woman under 40 in good health. CDR3 loop: CASSSVGVGYTF. The bases are TGTGCCAGCAGCTCGGTGGGAGTTGGCTACACCTTC.